A selection of T cell receptor beta chains follows, all from one sample in a study of beta chain features in type 1 diabetes. Measured with immunoSEQ multiplex PCR; TCRdb has only the in-frame clones, and not every one. The sample consists of about 650,000 clones, 9.5% to 15% of them appearing once. The specimen sequenced was naive CD4+ T cells from blood. The receptors originated from a man aged 25 to 45 with type 1 diabetes. The CDR3 runs from the conserved cysteine through the conserved F or W. The order of the fields is J gene, D gene, V gene, CDR3 protein. A D gene is named only where the DNA matches it firmly.

TRBJ1-5 . TRBV6-6 CASSYRQQRNQPQHF
TRBJ1-5 . TRBV7-2 CASSSDRFNQPQHF
TRBJ1-4 . TRBV6-5 CASSYSAGYEKLFF
TRBJ2-5 . TRBV6-1 CASSAGAGTGQETQYF
TRBJ1-1 . TRBV15 CATSRALNTEAFF
TRBJ2-7 . TRBV27 CASSSSYRDNEQYF
TRBJ1-2 . TRBV2 CASSEGQGSYGYTF
TRBJ1-4 . TRBV29-1 CSVSQKNEKLFF
TRBJ1-4 . TRBV30 CAWSVRWSEEKLFF
TRBJ1-5 . TRBV14 CASSQALNQPQHF
TRBJ1-6 . TRBV9 CASSVEGGNSPLHF
TRBJ2-1 . TRBV7-9 CARADFRDEQFF
TRBJ2-2 . TRBV6-6 CASSESQDRTGELFF
TRBJ2-5 TRBD2 TRBV7-2 CASSPQGLAGGPETQYF
TRBJ2-4 TRBD2 TRBV30 CAWDLAGVAKNIQYF
TRBJ2-1 . TRBV7-2 CASSYRYNEQFF
TRBJ1-1 . TRBV2 CASSERQGGTEAFF
TRBJ1-2 . TRBV7-2 CASSFGVVSYGYTF
TRBJ2-7 . TRBV5-4 CASSTPGASYEQYF
TRBJ1-5 TRBD1 TRBV7-2 CASSLVGGGSNQPQHF
TRBJ1-1 . TRBV7-2 CASSLLMGNTEAFF
TRBJ2-3 . TRBV5-1 CASSTGTAGFTDTQYF
TRBJ2-3 TRBD2 TRBV7-6 CASSLRGVEDTQYF
TRBJ1-1 . TRBV4-1 CASSQVPEGLTEAFF
TRBJ2-2 . TRBV18 CASSPPGTANTGELFF
TRBJ2-3 . TRBV28 CASSLGGRGTDTQYF
TRBJ2-5 . TRBV29-1 CSVGVPRGAETQYF
TRBJ1-6 . TRBV7-2 CASRQPGGSALPLHF
TRBJ2-7 . TRBV5-1 CASSLDAVGTYEQYF
TRBJ2-2 . TRBV28 CASSSLRTVPNTGELFF
TRBJ2-7 . TRBV9 CASSRRGLSYEQYF